The 23 T cell receptor beta chains reported below all come from one sample, sequenced in a study of beta chain features in type 1 diabetes. Study-level results: Researchers report that Type 1 diabetes patients had moderately but significantly shorter TCRB CDR3s across all four CD4+ subsets.

Every isolated RNA sample was fully reverse transcribed, so sequencing captured expressed TCRB transcripts. The repertoire was sequenced with immunoSEQ multiplex PCR; TCRdb's copy has only in-frame clones and lacks some. The sample carries more than 250,000 clones, roughly 21% recorded once. The antigens for these receptors are not known. Sample: naive CD4+ T cells from blood. The receptor source for this set is a middle-aged woman with type 1 diabetes.

This clone came up a few times. The J gene is TRBJ1-5, the V gene TRBV29-1; 10 bases map to TRBD1. The V and J ends lost 2 bases and 5 bases, in that order; junction bases with no gene match: 3. The germline V gene has CDR1 SQVTM and CDR2 ANQGSEA. The CDR3 length is 14 residues. Here the CDR3 DNA reads TGCAGCGTTGAAATAGGACAGGGGGATCAGCCCCAGCATTTT. The encoded protein is CSVEIGQGDQPQHF. Drawing the rest from reference TRBV29-1 and TRBJ1-5, the complete variable domain is SAVISQKPSRDICQRGTSLTIQCQVDSQVTMMFWYRQQPGQSLTLIATANQGSEATYESGFVIDKFPISRPNLTFSTLTVSNMSPEDSSIYLCSVEIGQGDQPQHFGDGTRLSIL.

This clone was observed a few times. This chain links TRBV25-1 with TRBJ2-7, with 7 bases that match TRBD2. The germline gives CDR1 MGHDK, CDR2 SYGVNS. V dropped 0 bases and J dropped 3; count of bases not matched to a gene: 2. This CDR3 has 14 residues. CDR3 nucleotides: TGTGCCAGCAGTGAATATGGGGGGGGCTACGAGCAGTACTTC. The encoded protein is CASSEYGGGYEQYF.

This clone turned up a few times. This rearrangement joins TRBV29-1 to TRBJ2-4; D perhaps matches TRBD2 (5 bases). This CDR3 has 13 residues. Germline CDR1 SQVTM, CDR2 ANQGSEA. Trimming left V 5 bases short and J 3 bases short, with 11 bases between. CDR3 in amino acids: CSVLTGNKNIQYF. The CDR3 bases are TGCAGCGTTCTCACGGGAAACAAAAACATTCAGTACTTC.

V is TRBV19 and J is TRBJ2-7; 8 nucleotides match TRBD2. The CDR3 has 15 amino acids. Germline CDR1 reads LNHDA; CDR2 reads SQIVND (reference sequence). V shed 3 bases and J 6 bases; nucleotides not matched to a gene: 10. The CDR3 is CASSITGTSMSEQYF. In DNA form, the CDR3 reads TGTGCCAGTAGTATCACCGGGACTAGTATGTCCGAGCAGTACTTC.

The V call is TRBV5-6, the J call TRBJ1-1; 8 positions agree with TRBD1. This CDR3 comprises 15 residues. The V gene end was trimmed by 4 bases and the J gene end by 5 bases; junction bases not matched to a gene: 10. From germline, CDR1 is SGHDT and CDR2 YYEEEE. The CDR3 coding sequence is TGTGCCAGCAGCCTTAGACAGGGGAGGGAGACTGAAGCTTTCTTT. Translating it yields CASSLRQGRETEAFF.

This clone was observed a handful of times. The genes are TRBV7-2 and TRBJ2-5; 7 nucleotides agree with TRBD1. CDR3 size: 16 residues. With 5 bases clipped from V and 2 bases from J, the junction kept 11 bases outside the gene matches. The germline V gene encodes CDR1 SGHTA and CDR2 FQGNSA. The chain's CDR3 is CASSLTPGGIQETQYF. The CDR3, as DNA: TGTGCCAGCAGCCTAACCCCAGGGGGTATACAAGAGACCCAGTACTTC.

The chain links TRBV5-1 to TRBJ2-3; 13 bases are shared with TRBD2. CDR3 length: 17 residues. The ends lost 3 bases at V and 4 bases at J; junction bases unmatched: 8. The V gene's germline CDR1 is SGHRS and CDR2 YFSETQ. The CDR3 sequence is CASSSGLAGLFADTQYF. CDR3 bases: TGCGCCAGCAGCTCGGGACTAGCGGGACTCTTCGCAGATACGCAGTATTTT.

This sequence joins TRBV14 and TRBJ1-5; D might be TRBD1 (6 bases). Germline values: CDR1 SGHDN, CDR2 FVKESK. This CDR3 contains 13 residues. V was pared by 5 bases and J by 7 bases, with 12 bases between. The CDR3 region has the DNA TGTGCCAGCAGCACTACAGGGAACCAGCCCCAGCATTTT. Its protein product is CASSTTGNQPQHF. Together with reference TRBV14 and TRBJ1-5, the CDR3 gives the full variable domain: EAGVTQFPSHSVIEKGQTVTLRCDPISGHDNLYWYRRVMGKEIKFLLHFVKESKQDESGMPNNRFLAERTGGTYSTLKVQPAELEDSGVYFCASSTTGNQPQHFGDGTRLSIL.

The rearrangement links TRBV4-2 to TRBJ1-2; 9 bases match TRBD1. Per germline, CDR1 LGHNA and CDR2 YNFKEQ. The trim removed 0 bases at V and 7 bases at J, leaving 6 bases unmatched. The CDR3 totals 15 residues. The CDR3 DNA follows: TGTGCCAGCAGCCAAGACGACCGGACAGGGGCTGGCTACACCTTC. Its protein product is CASSQDDRTGAGYTF.

J is TRBJ2-7 and V is TRBV4-2, with 10 positions matching TRBD1. The CDR3 runs 15 residues. The V gene's germline CDR1 is LGHNA and CDR2 YNFKEQ. Germline trimming cut 4 bases from V and 7 bases from J; bases unmatched to any gene: 10. The CDR3 coding sequence is TGTGCCAGCAGCCCCAGACAGGGGGCAACGGAAGAGCAGTACTTC. Amino acid sequence: CASSPRQGATEEQYF.

This chain joins TRBV28 and TRBJ2-2; D is perhaps TRBD1 (5 bases). The CDR3 has 14 residues. Germline CDR1 is MDHEN and CDR2 is SYDVKM. V shed 6 bases and J shed 5 bases, with 13 bases lying between them. CDR3 in DNA: TGTGCCAGCAGCTCCGGACAACTTACCGGGGAGCTGTTTTTT. Protein product: CASSSGQLTGELFF.

Points on this clone: Other DNA sequences within the sample encode an identical CDR3. This chain uses TRBV9 with TRBJ2-7, with D tentatively TRBD1 (6 bases). The CDR3 has 12 residues. V was shortened by 0 bases and J by 6 bases, with 7 bases between the two germline ends. Germline V gene lookup returns CDR1 SGDLS and CDR2 YYNGEE. CDR3 DNA sequence: TGTGCCAGCAGCGTAGGAGGGGGCGAGCAGTACTTC. It encodes CASSVGGGEQYF.

This chain links TRBV30 with TRBJ1-1; the D is unclear. The germline V gene has CDR1 GTSNPN and CDR2 SVGIG (reference sequence). Between the trimmed V and J ends, which lost 0 bases and 2 bases, there was a span of 13 bases. CDR3 length: 15 residues. The CDR3 DNA reads as TGTGCCTGGAGTGTACGAGGACTGCTCAACACTGAAGCTTTCTTT. It codes for CAWSVRGLLNTEAFF.

The chain combines TRBV7-9 with TRBJ1-1; 7 positions match TRBD1. The CDR3 consists of 16 residues. Germline assignment: CDR1 SEHNR and CDR2 FQNEAQ (reference sequence). Trimming took 4 bases from V and 2 from J; bases not matched to a gene: 10. For the CDR3, the DNA is TGTGCCAGCAGCTCATTTAGGGGGCTGGGAAACACTGAAGCTTTCTTT. Translating it yields CASSSFRGLGNTEAFF.

This clone showed up just a few times. The chain joins TRBV5-1 to TRBJ2-1; no reliable D call. Trimming took 2 bases from V and 8 from J, leaving 5 bases between them. This CDR3 region has 11 residues. Germline CDR1 SGHRS, CDR2 YFSETQ. CDR3 region: CASSFFDEQFF. In DNA form, the CDR3 reads TGCGCCAGCAGCTTCTTCGATGAGCAGTTCTTC. The full variable domain, its missing parts supplied by reference TRBV5-1 and TRBJ2-1, is KAGVTQTPRYLIKTRGQQVTLSCSPISGHRSVSWYQQTPGQGLQFLFEYFSETQRNKGNFPGRFSGRQFSNSRSEMNVSTLELGDSALYLCASSFFDEQFFGPGTRLTVL.

The chain combines TRBV7-8 with TRBJ2-1, with a tentative D call TRBD2 (6 bases). Per germline, CDR1 SGHVS and CDR2 FQNEAQ. V was shortened by 6 bases and J by 0 bases, with 21 bases between the two germline ends. This CDR3 comprises 18 residues. CDR3: CASSYGAYRGGSYNEQFF. CDR3 nucleotides: TGTGCCAGCAGTTATGGGGCTTACCGGGGAGGCTCCTACAATGAGCAGTTCTTC.

The CDR3 region is CASSSSTSGYNEQFF. The CDR3 region has the DNA TGTGCCAGCAGTTCCTCCACTAGCGGCTACAATGAGCAGTTCTTC. V usage is TRBV27 and J usage is TRBJ2-1; 8 bases are a match to TRBD2. The germline V gene encodes CDR1 MNHEY and CDR2 SMNVEV (reference sequence). The ends lost 4 bases at V and 3 bases at J; junction bases unmatched: 5. This CDR3 has 15 residues.

This chain uses TRBV9 with TRBJ2-2; D gene uncertain. The length of the CDR3 is 13 residues. The V end lost 3 bases, the J end lost 2 bases, and 5 bases lay between the germline ends. Germline V lookup: CDR1 SGDLS, CDR2 YYNGEE. The DNA of the CDR3 is TGTGCCAGCAGCGCCTTTAACACCGGGGAGCTGTTTTTT. Its translation is CASSAFNTGELFF.

The chain has TRBV9 and TRBJ1-5; D unclear. The germline V and J ends were trimmed by 2 bases and 5 bases, with 8 bases remaining between them. CDR1 and CDR2 (germline): SGDLS, YYNGEE. The CDR3 runs to 13 residues. The CDR3 sequence: CASSVSTDQPQHF. Written as DNA, the CDR3 is TGTGCCAGCAGCGTGTCTACAGATCAGCCCCAGCATTTT. Full variable domain (rest looked up from reference TRBV9 and TRBJ1-5): DSGVTQTPKHLITATGQRVTLRCSPRSGDLSVYWYQQSLDQGLQFLIQYYNGEERAKGNILERFSAQQFPDLHSELNLSSLELGDSALYFCASSVSTDQPQHFGDGTRLSIL.

The J gene is TRBJ2-3, the V gene TRBV7-9; D remains unclear. In germline, CDR1 is SEHNR, CDR2 FQNEAQ (reference sequence). The CDR3 runs to 13 residues. The V end was cut by 5 bases, the J end by 6 bases, with 12 bases between. CDR3 in amino acids: CASSPPLRDTQYF. DNA for the CDR3: TGTGCCAGCAGCCCCCCTCTCCGGGATACGCAGTATTTT.

This chain links TRBV28 with TRBJ1-2; D is undetermined. Germline V gives CDR1 MDHEN, CDR2 SYDVKM. V was trimmed by 3 bases and J by 4 bases, leaving 9 bases between them. This CDR3 is 13 amino acids long. This chain's CDR3 is CASSLGQVYGYTF. As DNA, the CDR3 is TGTGCCAGCAGTTTGGGCCAGGTCTATGGCTACACCTTC.

In its sample, this clone was seen a few times. The chain employs TRBV5-4 and TRBJ1-4, with D possibly TRBD1 on 5 matching bases. The V end was cut by 5 bases, the J end by 6 bases, with 14 bases between. CDR1 SGHNT and CDR2 YYREEE come from the germline V gene (reference sequence). This CDR3 contains 14 residues. CDR3 sequence (DNA): TGTGCCAGCAGTTCCGACAGATGGGATGAAAAACTGTTTTTT. Translated, it gives CASSSDRWDEKLFF.

V is TRBV11-1 and J is TRBJ2-7; 9 bases line up with TRBD1. After removal of 4 bases from V and 4 bases from J, the junction contained 8 bases not matched to a gene. CDR1 is SGHAT and CDR2 is FQDESV in the germline V gene (reference sequence). The length of the CDR3 is 15 residues. CDR3 in amino acids: CASSWGQGGSYEQYF. Here the CDR3 DNA reads TGTGCCAGCAGCTGGGGACAGGGAGGATCGTACGAGCAGTACTTC.